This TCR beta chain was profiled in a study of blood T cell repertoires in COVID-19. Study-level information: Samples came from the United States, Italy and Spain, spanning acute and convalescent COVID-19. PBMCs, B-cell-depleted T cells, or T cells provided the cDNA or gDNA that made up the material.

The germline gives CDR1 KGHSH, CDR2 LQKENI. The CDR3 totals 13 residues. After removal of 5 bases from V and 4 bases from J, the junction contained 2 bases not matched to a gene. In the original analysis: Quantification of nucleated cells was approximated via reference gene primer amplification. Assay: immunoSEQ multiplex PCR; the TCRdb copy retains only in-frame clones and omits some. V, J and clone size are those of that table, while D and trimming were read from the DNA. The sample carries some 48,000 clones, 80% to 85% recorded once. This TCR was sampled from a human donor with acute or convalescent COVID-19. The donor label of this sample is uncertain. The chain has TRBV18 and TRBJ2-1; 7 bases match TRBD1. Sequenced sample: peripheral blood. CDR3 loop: CASSMTGYNEQFF. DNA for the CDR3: TGTGCCAGCTCAATGACAGGGTACAATGAGCAGTTCTTC.